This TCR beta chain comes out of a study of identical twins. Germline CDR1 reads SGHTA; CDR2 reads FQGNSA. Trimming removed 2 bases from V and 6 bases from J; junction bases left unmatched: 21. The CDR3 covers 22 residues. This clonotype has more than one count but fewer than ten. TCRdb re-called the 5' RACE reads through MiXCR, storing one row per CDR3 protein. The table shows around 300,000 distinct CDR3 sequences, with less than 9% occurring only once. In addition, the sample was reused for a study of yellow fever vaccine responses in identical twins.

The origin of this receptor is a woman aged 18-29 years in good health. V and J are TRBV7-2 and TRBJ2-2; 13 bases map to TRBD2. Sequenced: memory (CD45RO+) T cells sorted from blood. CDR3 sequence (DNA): TGTGCCAGCAGCTTATTTCGGGCGGACGTAGGACTAGCGGGAGTTTCGGCCGGGGAGCTGTTTTTT. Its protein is CASSLFRADVGLAGVSAGELFF.